A selection of T cell receptor beta chains follows, all from one sample in a study of blood T cell repertoires in COVID-19. Measured with immunoSEQ multiplex PCR; TCRdb has only the in-frame clones, and not every one. Among about 54,000 clones listed, roughly four fifths were seen once. Sequencing was done on a sample of peripheral blood. The receptors were sampled from a woman aged 55-70 years with acute or convalescent COVID-19. Both conserved end residues are part of each CDR3. D genes are given only for firm matches. Size is omitted from some rows. Given values are once, few, many or a class for expanded clones.

TRBV7-6	TRBJ2-1	.	.	TGTGCCAGCAGCAAGGAGTACTATCGTTGGTTCTTC	CASSKEYYRWFF
TRBV3-1/TRBV3-2	TRBJ1-1	.	.	TGTGCCAGCAGCAGGGACACGAGGGGTACTGAAGCTTTCTTT	CASSRDTRGTEAFF
TRBV6-5	TRBJ2-1	.	once	TGTGCCAGCACAGACACAGGCCTTGAGCAGTTCTTC	CASTDTGLEQFF
TRBV11-2	TRBJ1-2	.	.	TGTGCCAGCAGCTTAGTTGCGGGCCCTGTCCCCTTC	CASSLVAGPVPF
TRBV28	TRBJ1-2	TRBD1	.	TGTGCCAGCAGTTTGGCAGGGGGCGCGTTACTGTATGGCTACACCTTC	CASSLAGGALLYGYTF
TRBV6-5	TRBJ2-7	TRBD1	.	TGTGCCAGCACGACCGTGACAGGGCGATACGAGCAGTACTTC	CASTTVTGRYEQYF
TRBV27	TRBJ2-1	TRBD2	.	TGTGCCAGCAGTTCCCTGACTAGCGGGAGATCTTTCGAGCAGTTCTTC	CASSSLTSGRSFEQFF
TRBV7-3	TRBJ2-1	.	.	TGTGCCAGCAGCGTTCTCGGGGGGCAGGTGAAGTTCTTC	CASSVLGGQVKFF
TRBV12-3/TRBV12-4	TRBJ1-2	TRBD1	.	TGTGCCAGCAGTCCAAAAGGACAGGGCGGTACCTTC	CASSPKGQGGTF
TRBV11-3	TRBJ2-3	TRBD2	.	TGTGCCAGCAGCCCCGGTCGGGGGGGAAGCACAGATACGCAGTATTTT	CASSPGRGGSTDTQYF
TRBV12-5	TRBJ1-3	.	.	TGTGCTAGTGGTTTGGATTATAGCTCTGGAAACACCATATATTTT	CASGLDYSSGNTIYF
TRBV5-4	TRBJ1-6	.	once	TGTGCCAGCAGCTATCACAGCTCAAATTCACCCCTCCACTTT	CASSYHSSNSPLHF
TRBV6-4	TRBJ1-4	.	.	TGTGCTCTCCCCCTTCGGGAGGAAAAACTGTTTTTT	CALPLREEKLFF
TRBV11-2	TRBJ2-1	TRBD2	.	TGTGCCAGCAGCTTAGACGGCGGGGGGATCAATGAGCAGTTCTTC	CASSLDGGGINEQFF
TRBV5-6	TRBJ1-2	TRBD1	.	TGTGCCAGCAGCTCTGCTGGGACAGGGCCCTATGGCTACACCTTC	CASSSAGTGPYGYTF
TRBV2	TRBJ1-2	.	.	TGTGCCAGCAGTGTAGGGGGTAGACAGGTTCGCTATGGCTACACCTTC	CASSVGGRQVRYGYTF
TRBV3-1/TRBV3-2	TRBJ2-1	TRBD2	once	TGTGCCAGCAGCCAGGGACTAGCGGGAGCTGAGCAGTTCTTC	CASSQGLAGAEQFF
TRBV5-6	TRBJ1-3	TRBD1	.	TGTGCCAGCAGCTTGTGGGACAGGTCCGGAAACACCATATATTTT	CASSLWDRSGNTIYF
TRBV10-1	TRBJ1-4	TRBD1	.	TGCGCCAGCAGCAATAACAGGGGAGAAAAACTGTTTTTT	CASSNNRGEKLFF
TRBV12-3/TRBV12-4	TRBJ1-1	.	.	TGTGCCAGCAGCCGGGACACGAACACTGAAGCTTTCTTT	CASSRDTNTEAFF
TRBV19	TRBJ1-2	TRBD1	.	TGTGCCAGTAGTATAGAACGGCAGGGGGCTAGGATTGGCTACACCTTC	CASSIERQGARIGYTF
TRBV9	TRBJ1-2	TRBD1	.	TGTGCCAGCAGCGTAGATCGAGGGGGCCCCTCATACACCTTC	CASSVDRGGPSYTF
TRBV5-1	TRBJ1-1	.	.	TGCGCCAGCAGCTTGGGAGAGGCCAAGAGAGCTTTCTTT	CASSLGEAKRAFF
TRBV9	TRBJ2-2	TRBD1	once	TGTGCCAGCAGCGACCGGGACAGGGGTACCGGGGAGCTGTTTTTT	CASSDRDRGTGELFF
TRBV28	TRBJ1-2	.	.	TGTGCCAGCAGTTCTCCGGGACAAATCTATGGCTACACCTTC	CASSSPGQIYGYTF
TRBV15	TRBJ1-2	TRBD1	.	TGTGCCACCAGCAGAGGGGTCGGACAGGGACTAAATACTAACTATGGCTACACCTTC	CATSRGVGQGLNTNYGYTF
TRBV12-5	TRBJ2-3	TRBD2	few	TGTGCTAGTGGTTTGTCGGGGGGTTCTTCAGATACGCAGTATTTT	CASGLSGGSSDTQYF
TRBV28	TRBJ2-1	TRBD1	once	TGTGCCAGCAGTTTTCAGGGGGCCAATAATGAGCAGTTCTTC	CASSFQGANNEQFF
TRBV5-4	TRBJ2-2	TRBD2	.	TGTGCCAGCAGCTTGGCGTTTGGTAGCGGGAGAGGTGACACCGGGGAGCTGTTTTTT	CASSLAFGSGRGDTGELFF
TRBV7-9	TRBJ2-5	.	.	TGTGCCAGCAGCTTAGCCCTGGGGAGAAATCAAGAGACCCAGTACTTC	CASSLALGRNQETQYF
TRBV11-2	TRBJ2-7	.	few	TGTGCCAGCAGCTTATTCCGGGAGCAGTACTTC	CASSLFREQYF
TRBV4-1	TRBJ1-1	.	few	TGCGCCAGCAGCCAAGGGGCGCGAGGCAGGGACACTGAAGCTTTCTTT	CASSQGARGRDTEAFF
TRBV6-5	TRBJ1-1	TRBD1	.	TGTGCCAGCAGTTACTCGGCAGGGGGGATGAACACTGAAGCTTTCTTT	CASSYSAGGMNTEAFF
TRBV9	TRBJ2-5	TRBD2	.	TGTGCCAGCAGCCCTCTGGGGGGGGAGATAGAGACCCAGTACTTC	CASSPLGGEIETQYF
TRBV6-5	TRBJ2-1	TRBD2	.	TGTGCCAGCAGTTATCTCCCCAGCGGGACTTTTAATGAGCAGTTCTTC	CASSYLPSGTFNEQFF
TRBV29-1	TRBJ1-1	.	.	TGCAGCGTCGGGGGTCAATTGAACACTGAAGCTTTCTTT	CSVGGQLNTEAFF
TRBV7-9	TRBJ1-1	TRBD1	.	TGTGCCAGCAGCTTCTACAGGGGGTTGGGCACTGAAGCTTTCTTT	CASSFYRGLGTEAFF
TRBV6-5	TRBJ2-5	.	.	TGTGCCAGCAGGGTCCGAGGAGAGACCCAGTACTTC	CASRVRGETQYF
TRBV7-8	TRBJ1-4	.	few	TGTGCCAGCAGCTTAAGGCCGGGAGCAACTAATGAAAAACTGTTTTTT	CASSLRPGATNEKLFF
TRBV13	TRBJ1-3	TRBD1	.	TGTGCCAGCAGCCACGGGACAGGGTTTGGAAACACCATATATTTT	CASSHGTGFGNTIYF
TRBV29-1	TRBJ1-1	.	once	TGCAGCGTTAAGCCGGGGTGGGGTGACACTGAAGCTTTCTTT	CSVKPGWGDTEAFF
TRBV28	TRBJ2-3	TRBD1	.	TGTGCCAGCAGTACCCGACAGGGTCCCACAGATACGCAGTATTTT	CASSTRQGPTDTQYF
TRBV28	TRBJ1-1	.	medium-sized	TGTGCCAGCAGCCTTCGGAACACTGAAGCTTTCTTT	CASSLRNTEAFF
TRBV19	TRBJ2-1	TRBD2	.	TGTGCCAGTAGTATCCAGCGGGGAAACAATGAGCAGTTCTTC	CASSIQRGNNEQFF
TRBV4-1	TRBJ1-4	.	.	TGCGCCAGCAGCCAGCGGGCCGGGGGGACTGCAACTAATGAAAAACTGTTTTTT	CASSQRAGGTATNEKLFF
TRBV19	TRBJ2-1	TRBD2	.	TGTGCCAGTACTACCCCCGGGACTAGGACGAATGAGCAGTTCTTC	CASTTPGTRTNEQFF
TRBV5-6	TRBJ2-1	TRBD2	once	TGTGCCAGCAGCTGCAGGGAGGGATTGTCGTACTACAATGAGCAGTTCTTC	CASSCREGLSYYNEQFF
TRBV19	TRBJ1-2	.	.	TGTGCCAGTAGCCGGGCTAACTATGGCTACACCTTC	CASSRANYGYTF